The 26 T cell receptor beta chains below come from one sample, sequenced in a study of technical replicates of blood from a few donors. Produced via immunoSEQ multiplex PCR; TCRdb's table is partial and in-frame only. This sample yields approximately 82,000 clones, of which more than 85% are seen a single time; about 0.4% belongs to the top ten. Material for sequencing was T cells isolated from PBMCs. These receptors were obtained from a human donor in good health. Some clones in this sample may be carry-over from other donors' samples.

V gene TRBV5-4 combines with J gene TRBJ2-1; 8 bases agree with TRBD1. The CDR3 loop spans 16 amino acids. Losses at the gene ends were 3 bases for V and 2 bases for J; bases not matched to a gene: 7. Germline V gene data show CDR1 as SGHNT and CDR2 as YYREEE (reference sequence). CDR3 bases: TGTGCCAGCAGCTCAACAGGGGGTTTAACCTACAATGAGCAGTTCTTC. Its translation: CASSSTGGLTYNEQFF.

This clone was observed a single time. This chain links TRBV9 with TRBJ1-4; 7 bases agree with TRBD1. The CDR3 is 16 amino acids. V lost 3 bases and J lost 8; bases outside the gene matches: 13. Germline V CDR1 and CDR2: SGDLS, YYNGEE. CDR3 sequence reads: CASSGRERTGQEKLFF. In nucleotides, the CDR3 is TGTGCCAGCAGCGGCCGTGAACGGACAGGACAAGAAAAACTGTTTTTT.

The gene calls are TRBV7-2 and TRBJ2-7; possible D gene TRBD2, 6 bases. The CDR3 is 15 residues long. Trimming pared 2 bases from V and 0 bases from J, leaving 11 bases between. The germline CDR1 and CDR2 sequences are SGHTA and FQGNSA. CDR3 loop: CASSLNGGNSYEQYF. CDR3 sequence (DNA): TGTGCCAGCAGCTTAAATGGCGGGAACTCCTACGAGCAGTACTTC.

The gene calls are TRBV5-4 and TRBJ1-1; 11 bases fit TRBD1. CDR1 and CDR2 from the germline V gene are SGHNT and YYREEE (reference sequence). Germline trimming cut 7 bases from V and 4 bases from J; bases unmatched to any gene: 9. This CDR3 spans 15 amino acids. The CDR3 coding sequence is TGTGCCAGCTTAGGACAGGGGGCGATTGGCACTGAAGCTTTCTTT. Translation gives CASLGQGAIGTEAFF.

The V call is TRBV15, the J call TRBJ2-3, with D hard to call. Per germline, CDR1 LNHNV and CDR2 YYDKDF (reference sequence). CDR3 length: 15 residues. V gave up 0 bases and J gave up 3 bases, with 10 bases separating them. CDR3 in DNA: TGTGCCACCAGCAGAGAGGGCCAACCGACAGATACGCAGTATTTT. It yields the protein CATSREGQPTDTQYF.

The chain recombines TRBV14 with TRBJ1-1; unclear D gene. The CDR3 sequence is 13 residues long. Per germline, CDR1 SGHDN and CDR2 FVKESK. The V end was cut by 5 bases, the J end by 2 bases, with 9 bases between. The CDR3 DNA reads as TGTGCCAGCAGCTATACACGCAACACTGAAGCTTTCTTT. Amino acids: CASSYTRNTEAFF.

The chain links TRBV10-3 to TRBJ1-5, with D possibly TRBD1 on 5 matching bases. Germline CDR1 ENHRY, CDR2 SYGVKD. This CDR3 region has 15 residues. V was clipped by 8 bases and J by 6 bases, with 20 bases between them. The CDR3 nucleotides are TGTGCCATCGGCCCCTTAGGGGAGGGGAGTCAGCCCCAGCATTTT. This sequence encodes CAIGPLGEGSQPQHF.

The chain couples TRBV5-4 to TRBJ1-2, with 10 bases aligning to TRBD1. The trim removed 4 bases at V and 4 bases at J, leaving 7 bases unmatched. This CDR3 is 15 amino acids long. Per the germline V gene, CDR1 is SGHNT and CDR2 is YYREEE (reference sequence). CDR3 amino acids: CASSPDRGRPYGYTF. For the CDR3, the DNA is TGTGCCAGCAGCCCCGACAGGGGGCGCCCCTATGGCTACACCTTC.

This rearrangement joins TRBV28 to TRBJ2-3; the D is unclear. This CDR3 has 11 residues. With 6 bases removed from V and 3 bases from J, the gap between germline ends came to 4 bases. Germline V gene sequence: CDR1 MDHEN, CDR2 SYDVKM. The CDR3 region has the DNA TGTGCCAGCAGCCCTACAGATACGCAGTATTTT. Its translation: CASSPTDTQYF.

This clone came up once. The rearrangement links TRBV5-1 to TRBJ2-5, with D possibly matching TRBD1 (5 bases). This CDR3 spans 13 amino acids. The ends were cut back, 6 bases at V and 5 bases at J, with 14 bases in the middle. Per the germline V gene, CDR1 is SGHRS and CDR2 is YFSETQ. DNA for the CDR3: TGCGCCAGCACGACAGTAGCCCGGGAGACCCAGTACTTC. Its protein product is CASTTVARETQYF.

The V call is TRBV29-1, the J call TRBJ2-3; 7 nucleotides match TRBD2. The V gene's germline CDR1 is SQVTM and CDR2 ANQGSEA. After removal of 5 bases from V and 2 bases from J, the junction contained 7 bases not matched to a gene. CDR3 length: 14 residues. The CDR3 sequence is CSVRGRGDTDTQYF. DNA for the CDR3: TGCAGCGTTCGAGGTCGGGGGGACACAGATACGCAGTATTTT.

J is TRBJ1-1 and V is TRBV7-9; 7 bases line up with TRBD1. The trim removed 10 bases at V and 1 base at J, leaving 6 bases unmatched. CDR1 and CDR2 (germline): SEHNR, FQNEAQ (reference sequence). This CDR3 contains 13 residues. The CDR3 loop is CAILDRSNTEAFF. The CDR3, as DNA: TGTGCCATCCTGGACAGGTCGAACACTGAAGCTTTCTTT.

The chain joins TRBV7-2 to TRBJ2-4, with 8 nucleotides matching TRBD2. This CDR3 is 15 amino acids long. V lost 1 base and J lost 5; bases outside the gene matches: 4. Germline CDR1 and CDR2: SGHTA and FQGNSA. Written as DNA, the CDR3 is TGTGCCAGCAGCTTAGAGCGGGGGTCGGAAAACATTCAGTACTTC. It encodes CASSLERGSENIQYF.

This clone is a singleton in its sample. The V gene is TRBV6-1, the J gene TRBJ1-1; D uncertain. CDR1 and CDR2 (germline): MNHNS, SASEGT. V was shortened by 2 bases and J by 1 base, with 8 bases between the two germline ends. The CDR3 is made up of 14 amino acids. The CDR3 here is CASSEFRENTEAFF. CDR3 nucleotides: TGTGCCAGCAGTGAATTCCGGGAGAACACTGAAGCTTTCTTT.

The V call is TRBV5-1, the J call TRBJ1-4, with TRBD1 as a possible D gene (5 bases). CDR3 length: 14 residues. With 0 bases removed from V and 2 bases from J, the gap between germline ends came to 5 bases. The V gene's germline CDR1 is SGHRS and CDR2 YFSETQ. The CDR3 nucleotides read TGCGCCAGCAGCTTGGGACAGACTAATGAAAAACTGTTTTTT. It translates to CASSLGQTNEKLFF.

The chain is built from TRBV2 and TRBJ2-2; 7 positions agree with TRBD2. J gave up 1 base and V 8 bases, and 4 bases lay outside the gene matches. Germline-derived CDR1 and CDR2 are SNHLY and FYNNEI. CDR3 length equals 14 residues. CDR3 nucleotides: TGTGCCAGCTTAGGGAGGGGGAACACCGGGGAGCTGTTTTTT. Translated: CASLGRGNTGELFF. The full variable domain, completed using reference TRBV2 and TRBJ2-2, is EPEVTQTPSHQVTQMGQEVILRCVPISNHLYFYWYRQILGQKVEFLVSFYNNEISEKSEIFDDQFSVERPDGSNFTLKIRSTKLEDSAMYFCASLGRGNTGELFFGEGSRLTVL.

The chain couples TRBV7-8 to TRBJ2-6; D is possibly TRBD1 (5 bases). Trimming shortened V by 4 bases and J by 1 base, and 8 bases separated the two germline ends. This CDR3 region has 15 residues. Per germline, CDR1 SGHVS and CDR2 FQNEAQ. The DNA of the CDR3 is TGTGCCAGCAGCTCTAGACAGTCTGGGGCCAACGTCCTGACTTTC. Its translation: CASSSRQSGANVLTF.

The chain carries TRBV7-9 and TRBJ2-3; D unresolved. V lost 2 bases to trimming and J lost 2 bases, with 8 bases between them. The germline V gene encodes CDR1 SEHNR and CDR2 FQNEAQ (reference sequence). The length of the CDR3 is 14 residues. CDR3 in amino acids: CASSLSTTTDTQYF. CDR3 DNA sequence: TGTGCCAGCAGCTTAAGCACCACCACAGATACGCAGTATTTT.

The chain couples TRBV29-1 to TRBJ2-7; 8 bases map to TRBD1. The V gene's germline CDR1 is SQVTM and CDR2 ANQGSEA. The CDR3 runs to 12 residues. V lost 7 bases to trimming and J lost 3 bases; unmatched junction nucleotides: 5. The CDR3 reads CSAHTGGYEQYF. CDR3 DNA sequence: TGCAGCGCCCATACAGGGGGCTACGAGCAGTACTTC.

The chain joins TRBV28 to TRBJ1-2, with no clear D. CDR3 length: 14 amino acids. V dropped 7 bases and J dropped 4 bases, with 16 bases sitting between them. Germline CDR1 reads MDHEN; CDR2 reads SYDVKM. The CDR3 DNA follows: TGTGCCAGCAACCGGACTCCTACTTCCTATGGCTACACCTTC. Encoded protein: CASNRTPTSYGYTF.

This clone was observed a few times. The rearrangement links TRBV7-8 to TRBJ1-3; D remains ambiguous. Germline V gene data show CDR1 as SGHVS and CDR2 as FQNEAQ. Trimming took off 5 bases at V and 4 bases at J, with 3 bases between the two ends. The CDR3 spans 11 residues. DNA for the CDR3: TGTGCCAGCAGCCCAGGAAACACCATATATTTT. This translates into CASSPGNTIYF.

This clone came up once. V usage is TRBV13 and J usage is TRBJ2-7; 9 positions agree with TRBD1. Germline V lookup: CDR1 PRHDT, CDR2 FYEKMQ (reference sequence). The V segment lost 0 bases and the J segment 6 bases; nucleotides outside the gene matches: 6. The CDR3 has 15 amino acids. CDR3 residues: CASSLGGTGLGEQYF. CDR3 coding DNA: TGTGCCAGCAGCTTAGGGGGGACAGGGCTGGGCGAGCAGTACTTC.

CDR3 amino acids: CASSPWTSGTQETQYF. The DNA for the CDR3 is TGTGCCAGTAGTCCATGGACTAGCGGGACCCAAGAGACCCAGTACTTC. V and J are TRBV19 and TRBJ2-5, with 12 bases matching TRBD2. This CDR3 comprises 16 residues. With V trimmed by 5 bases and J by 1 base, 5 bases remained unmatched. Germline V gene lookup returns CDR1 LNHDA and CDR2 SQIVND (reference sequence).

In its sample, this clone was seen once. This chain joins TRBV27 and TRBJ2-7, with TRBD1 matching over 10 bases. The length of the CDR3 is 14 residues. After removal of 3 bases from V and 3 bases from J, the junction contained 2 bases not matched to a gene. The germline V gene encodes CDR1 MNHEY and CDR2 SMNVEV (reference sequence). The CDR3 nucleotides are TGTGCCAGCAGTTTGACAGGGGGCTTCTACGAGCAGTACTTC. Its protein product is CASSLTGGFYEQYF.

This clone is a singleton in its sample. Here the CDR3 reads CASLRGQGTGELFF. The DNA of the CDR3 is TGTGCCTCCCTCCGGGGACAGGGCACCGGGGAGCTGTTTTTT. V usage is TRBV7-2 and J usage is TRBJ2-2; TRBD1 matches at 9 bases. The CDR3 spans 14 residues. V lost 11 bases and J lost 4; bases outside the gene matches: 8. Germline values: CDR1 SGHTA, CDR2 FQGNSA.

V is TRBV6-5 and J is TRBJ1-1; no definite D call. Germline V lookup: CDR1 MNHEY, CDR2 SVGAGI. The CDR3 has 13 amino acids. The V end was cut by 3 bases, the J end by 1 base, with 6 bases between. In nucleotides, the CDR3 is TGTGCCAGCAGTTATGGCGGGAACACTGAAGCTTTCTTT. Translating gives CASSYGGNTEAFF.